This TCR beta chain was retrieved from a study of T cells in Graves' hyperthyroidism and ophthalmopathy. Authors of the study amplified TCR beta CDR3 regions from RNA transcripts. When the TCR CDR3 underwent first-round RT-PCR, the HTBI primer set was used. TCRdb re-derived calls from the multiplex PCR reads in MiXCR, one entry per CDR3 protein. There are over 450,000 distinct CDR3 sequences in the sample; 15% to 20% occur only once, and 15% to 20% lies in the top ten. Germline CDR1 reads MDHEN; CDR2 reads SYDVKM. The CDR3 length is 15 residues. Trimming pared 5 bases from V and 7 bases from J, leaving 18 bases between. Ophthalmopathy patients showed a Clinical Activity Score of at least 3, NOSPECS grade of at least 4 and duration under 3 months.

The TCR sequence derives from a woman aged 18 to 35 with Graves' ophthalmopathy. V usage is TRBV28 and J usage is TRBJ1-5, with D tentatively TRBD1 (5 bases). Sequencing input: blood. The chain's CDR3 is CASSLRGTGRQPQHF. Here the CDR3 DNA reads TGTGCCAGCAGTCTTAGGGGTACGGGGCGGCAGCCCCAGCATTTT. Full variable domain (missing parts from reference TRBV28 and TRBJ1-5): DVKVTQSSRYLVKRTGEKVFLECVQDMDHENMFWYRQDPGLGLRLIYFSYDVKMKEKGDIPEGYSVSREKKERFSLILESASTNQTSMYLCASSLRGTGRQPQHFGDGTRLSIL.